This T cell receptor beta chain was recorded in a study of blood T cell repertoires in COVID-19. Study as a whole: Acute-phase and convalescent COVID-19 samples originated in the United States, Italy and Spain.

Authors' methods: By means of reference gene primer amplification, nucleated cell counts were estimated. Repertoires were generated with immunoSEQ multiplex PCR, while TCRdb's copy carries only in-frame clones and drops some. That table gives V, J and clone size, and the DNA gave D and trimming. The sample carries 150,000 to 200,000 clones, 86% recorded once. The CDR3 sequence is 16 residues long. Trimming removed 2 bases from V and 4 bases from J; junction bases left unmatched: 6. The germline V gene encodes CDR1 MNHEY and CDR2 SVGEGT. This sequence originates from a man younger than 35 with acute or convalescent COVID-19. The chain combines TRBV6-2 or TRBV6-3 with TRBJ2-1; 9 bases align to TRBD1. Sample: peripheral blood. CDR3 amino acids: CASSYHRDRVYNEQFF. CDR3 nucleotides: TGTGCCAGCAGTTACCACCGGGACAGGGTTTACAATGAGCAGTTCTTC.